This TCR beta chain stems from a study of T-cell memory formation after mild COVID-19. TCRdb reanalysed the 5' RACE reads using MiXCR and keeps one entry per CDR3 protein. The table shows about 350,000 distinct CDR3 sequences, with about an eighth occurring only once. The sample holds many counts of this clonotype. The V and J ends lost 3 bases and 4 bases respectively, with 9 bases between them. This CDR3 has 13 amino acids. The germline V gene has CDR1 SGHTA and CDR2 FQGNSA. The TCR comes from a man aged 18 to 29 who had mild COVID-19 (a few samples of this study predate the infection). Cell type and time point are not known. The V and J genes are TRBV7-2 and TRBJ1-1; D call uncertain. The sequenced sample consisted of PBMCs or a T cell subset sorted from them (not recorded which). The CDR3 is CASSFGTATEAFF. The CDR3 DNA reads TGTGCCAGCAGCTTCGGTACCGCCACTGAAGCTTTCTTT.